Presented here are 20 T cell receptor beta chains from one specimen sequenced in a study of T cells in Graves' hyperthyroidism and ophthalmopathy. Using RNA transcripts as the source, TCR beta CDR3 regions were amplified. A first-round RT-PCR of the TCR CDR3 used the HTBI primer set. A single record per CDR3 protein comes from TCRdb applying MiXCR to the multiplex PCR reads. The sample records fewer than 650,000 distinct CDR3 sequences, 14% being singletons. Material for sequencing was blood. Receptors originate from a woman under 30 with Graves' ophthalmopathy.

This clonotype was counted many times. The chain employs TRBV28 and TRBJ2-5; 7 bases align to TRBD2. Germline V gene data show CDR1 as MDHEN and CDR2 as SYDVKM. V lost 4 bases, J lost 5 bases, and 10 bases stayed unmatched. The CDR3 contains 15 residues. CDR3 sequence: CASSSDGGGPETQYF. CDR3 bases: TGTGCCAGCAGTTCTGATGGGGGAGGGCCCGAGACCCAGTACTTC.

The J gene is TRBJ2-7, the V gene TRBV11-3; D gene uncertain. Germline values: CDR1 SGHNT, CDR2 YENEEA. The CDR3 extends over 15 amino acids. Between the trimmed V and J ends, which lost 4 bases and 2 bases, there was a span of 15 bases. The CDR3 bases are TGTGCCAGCAGCTCAAGAGGCTCAGTTACCTACGAGCAGTACTTC. Protein product: CASSSRGSVTYEQYF.

This clonotype has just a few counts. The CDR3 DNA sequence: TGTGCCACCAGTGAGTCTAGCGGGAGCCGGGCAGATACGCAGTATTTT. Translation gives CATSESSGSRADTQYF. The chain links TRBV24-1 to TRBJ2-3, with 10 bases aligning to TRBD2. V dropped 4 bases and J dropped 4; count of bases not matched to a gene: 7. There are 16 residues in the CDR3. The germline V gene has CDR1 KGHDR and CDR2 SFDVKD.

Many counts were recorded for this clonotype. This chain joins TRBV18 and TRBJ2-7; TRBD1 agrees at 9 bases. This CDR3 spans 13 amino acids. V shed 4 bases and J 5 bases; nucleotides not matched to a gene: 3. From germline, CDR1 is KGHSH and CDR2 LQKENI. The CDR3 sequence is CASSQTGGHEQYF. The CDR3 region has the DNA TGTGCCAGCTCACAAACAGGGGGCCACGAGCAGTACTTC.

This clonotype was detected many times. The V call is TRBV10-3, the J call TRBJ2-7; the D gene is possibly TRBD1 (6 bases). V lost 1 base and J lost 0, with 16 bases in between. This CDR3 has 17 residues. Germline V gene lookup returns CDR1 ENHRY and CDR2 SYGVKD. The CDR3 DNA sequence: TGTGCCATCAGTGAGTATCATAAACAGGGTGTCTCCTACGAGCAGTACTTC. Protein: CAISEYHKQGVSYEQYF.

This clonotype was recorded many times. The genes are TRBV30 and TRBJ2-1; 7 bases line up with TRBD2. V shed 4 bases and J 7 bases; nucleotides not matched to a gene: 4. This CDR3 region has 12 residues. Germline assignment: CDR1 GTSNPN and CDR2 SVGIG (reference sequence). This CDR3 is CAWIPSGNEQFF. As DNA, the CDR3 is TGTGCCTGGATTCCTAGCGGTAATGAGCAGTTCTTC.

This clonotype was counted at least ten times. The CDR3 sequence: CASTLGGVSSGNTIYF. CDR3 nucleotide sequence: TGTGCCAGCACCCTTGGGGGGGTGAGCTCTGGAAACACCATATATTTT. The chain is built from TRBV28 and TRBJ1-3; weak D call: TRBD1 (5 bases). Per the germline V gene, CDR1 is MDHEN and CDR2 is SYDVKM. This CDR3 is built from 16 residues. V lost 7 bases and J 0 bases, leaving 16 bases between the germline ends.

The table lists this clonotype with many counts. The rearrangement joins TRBV27 to TRBJ1-1, with D possibly matching TRBD1 (6 bases). Per the germline V gene, CDR1 is MNHEY and CDR2 is SMNVEV (reference sequence). V lost 2 bases and J lost 4, with 20 bases in between. The CDR3 is 17 amino acids. CDR3 region: CASSLTSPPGASTEAFF. CDR3 DNA: TGTGCCAGCAGTTTAACATCGCCACCAGGGGCGAGCACTGAAGCTTTCTTT.

This clonotype was seen repeatedly, ten times or more. V gene TRBV2 combines with J gene TRBJ2-5; possible D gene TRBD1, 5 bases. The V and J ends lost 7 bases and 2 bases respectively, with 8 bases between them. CDR1 is SNHLY and CDR2 is FYNNEI in the germline V gene. The CDR3 extends over 12 amino acids. CDR3 nucleotide sequence: TGTGCCAGCACCCGACAGCAAGAGACCCAGTACTTC. Amino acids: CASTRQQETQYF.

This clonotype was seen repeatedly, ten times or more. J is TRBJ2-2 and V is TRBV7-8; D is ambiguous. From germline, CDR1 is SGHVS and CDR2 FQNEAQ. The CDR3 is 16 residues long. Trimming took off 0 bases at V and 0 bases at J, with 8 bases between the two ends. This CDR3 is CASSLAPRPNTGELFF. The CDR3 nucleotides read TGTGCCAGCAGCTTAGCTCCCCGGCCGAACACCGGGGAGCTGTTTTTT.

This chain joins TRBV15 and TRBJ2-1; the match to TRBD2 covers 8 bases. Germline CDR1 LNHNV, CDR2 YYDKDF (reference sequence). After removal of 1 base from V and 6 bases from J, the junction contained 5 bases not matched to a gene. CDR3 length: 15 residues. CDR3 amino acids: CATSRAGTRTNEQFF. CDR3 bases: TGTGCCACCAGCAGAGCCGGGACTAGGACCAATGAGCAGTTCTTC.

This clonotype has just a few counts. The V call is TRBV6-2 or TRBV6-3, the J call TRBJ1-1; D is unclear. The CDR3 spans 13 residues. Germline lookup yields CDR1 MNHEY and CDR2 SVGEGT. V gave up 7 bases and J gave up 11 bases, with 20 bases separating them. CDR3 in amino acids: CASIGVGALGAFF. The DNA of the CDR3 is TGTGCCAGCATTGGGGTCGGTGCTTTGGGGGCTTTCTTT.

There are a few counts of this clonotype. The chain carries TRBV19 and TRBJ2-3; 9 positions match TRBD2. The germline CDR1 and CDR2 sequences are LNHDA and SQIVND (reference sequence). The CDR3 consists of 16 residues. The trim removed 3 bases at V and 2 bases at J, leaving 6 bases unmatched. CDR3 sequence (DNA): TGTGCCAGTAGTATCGGGACTAGCACCTACACAGATACGCAGTATTTT. Translation gives CASSIGTSTYTDTQYF.

This clonotype was observed at least ten times. This rearrangement joins TRBV12-3 or TRBV12-4 to TRBJ2-3; TRBD2 matches at 10 bases. V shed 6 bases, J shed 4 bases, and the junction held 7 bases outside the gene matches. This CDR3 contains 15 residues. The CDR3 coding sequence is TGTGCCAGCAGCGAAAGCGGGAGGGCCGCAGATACGCAGTATTTT. Translation gives CASSESGRAADTQYF.

This clonotype was counted ten times or more. The chain couples TRBV12-5 to TRBJ2-3, with 13 bases fitting TRBD2. The CDR3 loop spans 18 amino acids. V shed 4 bases, J shed 4 bases, and the junction held 11 bases outside the gene matches. Germline loops: CDR1 LGHNT, CDR2 FRNRAP. The CDR3 bases are TGTGCTAGTGGTTCCCCCGATGGACTAGCGGGAGTGTCAGATACGCAGTATTTT. It encodes CASGSPDGLAGVSDTQYF.

The sample holds a few counts of this clonotype. This chain links TRBV7-9 with TRBJ1-2; 9 nucleotides line up with TRBD1. The V gene's germline CDR1 is SEHNR and CDR2 FQNEAQ (reference sequence). Trimming at V came to 2 bases and at J to 4 bases, leaving 8 bases not matched to a gene. The CDR3 has 16 residues. Here the CDR3 DNA reads TGTGCCAGCAGCTTATACACAGGGGGCCTCCCCTATGGCTACACCTTC. Its translation: CASSLYTGGLPYGYTF.

This clonotype was seen many times. This sequence joins TRBV30 and TRBJ2-2; D gene unclear. CDR1 and CDR2 (germline): GTSNPN, SVGIG (reference sequence). Trimming left V 5 bases short and J 4 bases short, with 8 bases between. The CDR3 loop spans 12 amino acids. CDR3 bases: TGTGCCTGGGGACGGAGCACCGGGGAGCTGTTTTTT. This codes for CAWGRSTGELFF.

The sample holds many counts of this clonotype. The chain is built from TRBV19 and TRBJ2-7; TRBD2 matches 11 bases. The CDR3 is 15 residues long. V lost 5 bases, J lost 0 bases, and 3 bases stayed unmatched. Germline-derived CDR1 and CDR2 are LNHDA and SQIVND (reference sequence). The CDR3 reads CASSGTSGNSYEQYF. The CDR3 DNA follows: TGTGCCAGTAGTGGGACTAGCGGCAACTCCTACGAGCAGTACTTC. The full variable domain, its missing parts supplied by reference TRBV19 and TRBJ2-7, is DGGITQSPKYLFRKEGQNVTLSCEQNLNHDAMYWYRQDPGQGLRLIYYSQIVNDFQKGDIAEGYSVSREKKESFPLTVTSAQKNPTAFYLCASSGTSGNSYEQYFGPGTRLTVT.

Many counts were recorded for this clonotype. The V and J genes are TRBV6-2 or TRBV6-3 and TRBJ2-7, with TRBD2 identical over 12 bases. This CDR3 spans 14 amino acids. Germline lookup yields CDR1 MNHEY and CDR2 SVGEGT. V lost 2 bases and J lost 6; bases outside the gene matches: 2. The CDR3 DNA follows: TGTGCCAGCAGTTACCTGACTAGCGGGAGCGAGCAGTACTTC. Residues: CASSYLTSGSEQYF.

The table lists this clonotype with a few counts. The rearrangement uses TRBV7-2 and TRBJ1-6; D not resolved. This CDR3 contains 16 residues. CDR1 SGHTA and CDR2 FQGNSA come from the germline V gene. V lost 4 bases and J lost 8, with 18 bases in between. The CDR3 coding sequence is TGTGCCAGCAGCTCAGCACCCGGACTGTTGGATTCACCCCTCCACTTT. This gives the protein CASSSAPGLLDSPLHF.